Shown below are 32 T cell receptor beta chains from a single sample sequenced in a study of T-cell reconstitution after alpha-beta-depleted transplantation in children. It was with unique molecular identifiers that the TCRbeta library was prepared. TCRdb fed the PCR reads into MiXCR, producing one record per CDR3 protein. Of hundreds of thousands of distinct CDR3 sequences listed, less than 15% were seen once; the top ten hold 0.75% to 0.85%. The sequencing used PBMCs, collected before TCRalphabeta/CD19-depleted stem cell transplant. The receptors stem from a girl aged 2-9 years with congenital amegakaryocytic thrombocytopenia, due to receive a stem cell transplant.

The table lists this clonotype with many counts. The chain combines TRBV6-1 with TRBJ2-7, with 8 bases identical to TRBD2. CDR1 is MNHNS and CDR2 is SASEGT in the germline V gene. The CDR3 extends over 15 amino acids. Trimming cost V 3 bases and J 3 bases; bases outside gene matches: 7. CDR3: CASSDRGGRFYEQYF. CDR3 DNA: TGTGCCAGCAGTGACCGGGGGGGGCGCTTCTACGAGCAGTACTTC.

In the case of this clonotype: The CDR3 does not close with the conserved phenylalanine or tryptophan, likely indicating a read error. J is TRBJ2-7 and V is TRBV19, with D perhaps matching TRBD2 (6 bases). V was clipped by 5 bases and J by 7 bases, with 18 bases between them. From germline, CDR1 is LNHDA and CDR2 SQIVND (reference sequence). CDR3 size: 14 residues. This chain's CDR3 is CASSGTLPTREQYY. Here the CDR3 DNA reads TGTGCCAGTAGTGGGACTCTCCCTACACGGGAGCAGTACTAC.

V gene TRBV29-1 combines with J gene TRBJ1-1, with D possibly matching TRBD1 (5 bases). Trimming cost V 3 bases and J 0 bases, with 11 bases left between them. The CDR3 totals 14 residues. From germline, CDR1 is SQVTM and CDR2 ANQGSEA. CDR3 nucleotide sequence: TGCAGCGTTGATACACAGGACATGAACACTGAAGCTTTCTTT. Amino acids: CSVDTQDMNTEAFF.

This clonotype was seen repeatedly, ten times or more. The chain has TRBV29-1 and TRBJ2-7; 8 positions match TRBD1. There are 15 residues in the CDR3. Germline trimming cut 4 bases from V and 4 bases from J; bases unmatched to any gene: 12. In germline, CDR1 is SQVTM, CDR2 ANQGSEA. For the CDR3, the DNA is TGCAGCGTTGTTTATTCGGGACAGGCGACGTACGAGCAGTACTTC. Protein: CSVVYSGQATYEQYF.

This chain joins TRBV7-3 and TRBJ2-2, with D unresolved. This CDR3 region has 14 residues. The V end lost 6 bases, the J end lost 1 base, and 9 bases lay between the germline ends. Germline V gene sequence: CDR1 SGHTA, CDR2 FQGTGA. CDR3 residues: CASRFSGNTGELFF. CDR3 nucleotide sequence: TGTGCCAGCAGGTTTTCAGGGAACACCGGGGAGCTGTTTTTT.

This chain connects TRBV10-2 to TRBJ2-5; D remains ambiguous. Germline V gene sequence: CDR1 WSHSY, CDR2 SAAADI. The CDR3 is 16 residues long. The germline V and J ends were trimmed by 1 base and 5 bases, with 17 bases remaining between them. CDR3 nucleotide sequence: TGCGCCAGCAGTGAGTTTTTGGGTAGTACCAGCGAGACCCAGTACTTC. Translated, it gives CASSEFLGSTSETQYF.

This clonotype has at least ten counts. The CDR3 nucleotides read TGCAGCGTTGAAGATCCGGCGGGAGTGTCCGCGAATGAGCAGTTCTTC. As protein: CSVEDPAGVSANEQFF. The rearrangement links TRBV29-1 to TRBJ2-1; 7 nucleotides agree with TRBD2. In germline, CDR1 is SQVTM, CDR2 ANQGSEA. The CDR3 is 16 amino acids. With 0 bases clipped from V and 7 bases from J, the junction kept 12 bases outside the gene matches.

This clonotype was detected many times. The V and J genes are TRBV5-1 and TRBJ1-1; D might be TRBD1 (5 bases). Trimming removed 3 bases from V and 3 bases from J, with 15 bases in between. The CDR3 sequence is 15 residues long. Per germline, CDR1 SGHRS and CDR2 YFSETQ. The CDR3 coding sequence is TGCGCCAGCAGCTCTACCGGGGACCCCGACACTGAAGCTTTCTTT. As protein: CASSSTGDPDTEAFF.

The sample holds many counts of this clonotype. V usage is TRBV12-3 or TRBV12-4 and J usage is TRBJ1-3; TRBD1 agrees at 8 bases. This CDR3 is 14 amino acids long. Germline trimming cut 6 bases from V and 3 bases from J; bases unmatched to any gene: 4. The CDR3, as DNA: TGTGCCAGCAGCAGGGGGCCGATTGGAAACACCATATATTTT. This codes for CASSRGPIGNTIYF.

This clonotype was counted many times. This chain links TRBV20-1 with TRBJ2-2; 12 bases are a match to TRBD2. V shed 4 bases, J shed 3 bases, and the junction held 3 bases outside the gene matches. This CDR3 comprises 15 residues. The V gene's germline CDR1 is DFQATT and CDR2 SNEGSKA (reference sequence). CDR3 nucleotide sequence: TGCAGTGCTATGGGACTAGCGGGCCACACCGGGGAGCTGTTTTTT. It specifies CSAMGLAGHTGELFF.

As DNA, the CDR3 is TGTGCCACCAGTCATAGCCACCCAGGGTGGTCCGGGGAGCTGTTTTTT. It specifies CATSHSHPGWSGELFF. The rearrangement links TRBV24-1 to TRBJ2-2, with D maybe TRBD1 (5 bases). Germline CDR1 and CDR2: KGHDR and SFDVKD. The CDR3 is 16 residues long. V dropped 6 bases and J dropped 6 bases, with 19 bases sitting between them.

CDR3 bases: TGCGCCAGCAGCTTGGCAGCGGCCACGGGCGATGGCTACACCTTC. Protein product: CASSLAAATGDGYTF. The chain employs TRBV5-1 and TRBJ1-2; D gene unclear. Germline V gives CDR1 SGHRS, CDR2 YFSETQ. Trimming took off 0 bases at V and 6 bases at J, with 15 bases between the two ends. This CDR3 has 15 amino acids. Full variable domain (missing parts from reference TRBV5-1 and TRBJ1-2): KAGVTQTPRYLIKTRGQQVTLSCSPISGHRSVSWYQQTPGQGLQFLFEYFSETQRNKGNFPGRFSGRQFSNSRSEMNVSTLELGDSALYLCASSLAAATGDGYTFGSGTRLTVV.

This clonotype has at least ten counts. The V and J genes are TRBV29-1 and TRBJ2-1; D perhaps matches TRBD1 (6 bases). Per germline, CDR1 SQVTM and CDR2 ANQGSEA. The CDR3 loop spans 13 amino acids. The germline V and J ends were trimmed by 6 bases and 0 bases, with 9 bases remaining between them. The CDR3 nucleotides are TGCAGCGTGGGACATAACTCCTACAATGAGCAGTTCTTC. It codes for CSVGHNSYNEQFF.

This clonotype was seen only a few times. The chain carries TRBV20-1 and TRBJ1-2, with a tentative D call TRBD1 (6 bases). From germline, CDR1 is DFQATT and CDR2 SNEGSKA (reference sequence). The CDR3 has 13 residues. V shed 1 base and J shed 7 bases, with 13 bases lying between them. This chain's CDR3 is CSARVNREGGYTF. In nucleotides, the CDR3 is TGCAGTGCTAGAGTTAACAGGGAAGGTGGCTACACCTTC.

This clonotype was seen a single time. In nucleotides, the CDR3 is TGTGCCAGCAGCGTATCCGTGGACACAACGGTGGGGTTGGGAAAACTGTTTTTT. Its translation is CASSVSVDTTVGLGKLFF. The chain uses TRBV7-6 and TRBJ1-4; a possible D gene is TRBD1 (5 bases). V was shortened by 5 bases and J by 10 bases, with 29 bases between the two germline ends. Per the germline V gene, CDR1 is SGHVS and CDR2 is FNYEAQ. The CDR3 runs to 18 residues.

The CDR3 is CSVRRDRDYEQYF. DNA of the CDR3: TGCAGCGTGCGCCGGGACAGAGACTACGAGCAGTACTTC. V usage is TRBV29-1 and J usage is TRBJ2-7; TRBD1 matches at 7 bases. V gave up 6 bases and J gave up 3 bases; unmatched junction bases: 8. This CDR3 region has 13 residues. Germline loops: CDR1 SQVTM, CDR2 ANQGSEA.

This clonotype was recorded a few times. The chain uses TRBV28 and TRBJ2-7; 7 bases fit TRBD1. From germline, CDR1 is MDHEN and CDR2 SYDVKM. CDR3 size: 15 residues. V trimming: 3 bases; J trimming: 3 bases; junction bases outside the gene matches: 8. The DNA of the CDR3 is TGTGCCAGCAGTTTCTCGGACAGGTTAAGCTACGAGCAGTACTTC. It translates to CASSFSDRLSYEQYF.

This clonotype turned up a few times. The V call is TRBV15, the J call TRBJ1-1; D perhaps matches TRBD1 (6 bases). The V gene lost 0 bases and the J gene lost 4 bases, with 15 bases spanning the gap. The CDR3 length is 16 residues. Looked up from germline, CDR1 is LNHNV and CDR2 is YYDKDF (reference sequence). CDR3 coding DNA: TGTGCCACCAGCAGAGATTCACTATGGGGGGCCACTGAAGCTTTCTTT. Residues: CATSRDSLWGATEAFF.

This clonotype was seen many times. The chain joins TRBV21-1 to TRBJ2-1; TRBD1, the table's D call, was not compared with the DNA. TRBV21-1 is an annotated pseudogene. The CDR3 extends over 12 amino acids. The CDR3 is CASSCDRGEQFF. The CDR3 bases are TGTGCCAGCAGCTGTGACAGGGGAGAGCAGTTCTTC.

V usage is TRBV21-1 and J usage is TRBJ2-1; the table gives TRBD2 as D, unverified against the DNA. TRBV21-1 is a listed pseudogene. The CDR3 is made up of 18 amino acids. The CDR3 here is CASSVRREGQPSYNEQFF. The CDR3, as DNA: TGTGCCAGCAGCGTGAGGCGGGAGGGCCAACCCTCCTACAATGAGCAGTTCTTC.

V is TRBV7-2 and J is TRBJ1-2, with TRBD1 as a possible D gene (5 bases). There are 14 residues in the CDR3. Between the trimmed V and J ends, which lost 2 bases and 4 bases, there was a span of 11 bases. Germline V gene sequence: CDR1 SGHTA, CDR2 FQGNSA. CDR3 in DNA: TGTGCCAGCAGCTTAAGGCGAACAGGCTATGGCTACACCTTC. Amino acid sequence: CASSLRRTGYGYTF.

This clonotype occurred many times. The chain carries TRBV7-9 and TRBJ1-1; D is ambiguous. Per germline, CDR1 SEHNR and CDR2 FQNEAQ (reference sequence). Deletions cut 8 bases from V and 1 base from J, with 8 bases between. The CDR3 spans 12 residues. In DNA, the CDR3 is TGTGCCAGCCTTGAGGCGAACACTGAAGCTTTCTTT. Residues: CASLEANTEAFF.

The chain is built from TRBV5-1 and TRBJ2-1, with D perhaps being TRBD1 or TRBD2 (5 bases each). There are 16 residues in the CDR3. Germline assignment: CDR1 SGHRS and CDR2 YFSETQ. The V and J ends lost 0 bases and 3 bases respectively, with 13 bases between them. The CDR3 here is CASSLDRGGGYNEQFF. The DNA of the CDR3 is TGCGCCAGCAGCTTGGATAGGGGTGGAGGCTACAATGAGCAGTTCTTC.

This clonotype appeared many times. The CDR3 region is CSASPTRIDEVVAYEQYF. The CDR3 DNA reads TGCAGTGCTAGCCCGACTAGGATTGACGAGGTTGTCGCCTACGAGCAGTACTTC. The chain carries TRBV20-1 and TRBJ2-7; D may be TRBD2 (6 bases). The ends were cut back, 3 bases at V and 2 bases at J, with 26 bases in the middle. This CDR3 is 18 amino acids long. From germline, CDR1 is DFQATT and CDR2 SNEGSKA (reference sequence).

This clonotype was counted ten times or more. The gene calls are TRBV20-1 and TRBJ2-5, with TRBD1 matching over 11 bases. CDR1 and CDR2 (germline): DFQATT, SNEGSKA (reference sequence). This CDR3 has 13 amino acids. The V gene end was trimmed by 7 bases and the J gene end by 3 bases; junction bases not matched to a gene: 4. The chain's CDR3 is CSGTGGGEETQYF. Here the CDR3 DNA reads TGCAGTGGGACAGGGGGCGGTGAAGAGACCCAGTACTTC.

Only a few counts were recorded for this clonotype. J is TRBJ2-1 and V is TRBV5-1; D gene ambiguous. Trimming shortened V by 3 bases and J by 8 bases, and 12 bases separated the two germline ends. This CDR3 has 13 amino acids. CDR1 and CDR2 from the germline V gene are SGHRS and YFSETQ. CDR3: CASSSLGFDEQFF. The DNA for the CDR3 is TGCGCCAGCAGCTCCCTGGGGTTCGATGAGCAGTTCTTC.

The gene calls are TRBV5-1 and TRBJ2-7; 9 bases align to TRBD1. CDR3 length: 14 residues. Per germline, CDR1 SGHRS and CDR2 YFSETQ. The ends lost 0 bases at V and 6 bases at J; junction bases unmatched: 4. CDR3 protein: CASSLGQGDVEQYF. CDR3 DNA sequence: TGCGCCAGCAGCTTGGGACAGGGGGACGTCGAGCAGTACTTC.

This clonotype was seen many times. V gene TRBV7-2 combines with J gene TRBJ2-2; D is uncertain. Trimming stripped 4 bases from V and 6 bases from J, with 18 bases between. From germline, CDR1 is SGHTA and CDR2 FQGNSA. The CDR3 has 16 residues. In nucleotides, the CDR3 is TGTGCCAGCAGCTCAACCCGGCTAGAAGACTCCGGGGAGCTGTTTTTT. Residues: CASSSTRLEDSGELFF.

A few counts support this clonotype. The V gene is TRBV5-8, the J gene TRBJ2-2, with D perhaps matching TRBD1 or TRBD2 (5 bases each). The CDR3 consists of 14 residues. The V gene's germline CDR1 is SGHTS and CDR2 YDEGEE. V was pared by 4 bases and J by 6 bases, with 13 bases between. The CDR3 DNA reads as TGTGCCAGCAGCGAGGGACGGTGGCCCGGGGAGCTGTTTTTT. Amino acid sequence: CASSEGRWPGELFF.

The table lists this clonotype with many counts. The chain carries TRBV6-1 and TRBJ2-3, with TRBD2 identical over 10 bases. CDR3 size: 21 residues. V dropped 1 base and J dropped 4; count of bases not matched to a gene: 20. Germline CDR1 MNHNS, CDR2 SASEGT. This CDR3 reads CASSEGFKLFRAGGPADTQYF. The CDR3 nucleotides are TGTGCCAGCAGTGAAGGGTTTAAATTATTCCGAGCGGGAGGGCCGGCAGATACGCAGTATTTT.

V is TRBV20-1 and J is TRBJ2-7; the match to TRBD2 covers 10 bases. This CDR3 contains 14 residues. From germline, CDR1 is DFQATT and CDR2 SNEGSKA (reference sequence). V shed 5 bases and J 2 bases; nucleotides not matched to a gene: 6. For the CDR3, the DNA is TGCAGTGCTCATAGCGGGAGGTCTACCTACGAGCAGTACTTC. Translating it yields CSAHSGRSTYEQYF.

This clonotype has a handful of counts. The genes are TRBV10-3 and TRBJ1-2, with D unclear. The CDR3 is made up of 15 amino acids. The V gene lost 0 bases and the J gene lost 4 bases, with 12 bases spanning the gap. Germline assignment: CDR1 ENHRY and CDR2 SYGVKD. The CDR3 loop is CAISESIRRTYGYTF. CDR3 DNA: TGTGCCATCAGTGAGTCGATCAGAAGAACCTATGGCTACACCTTC.